The 18 T cell receptor beta chains below come from one sample, sequenced in a study of T cell changes during pregnancy in multiple sclerosis. Only in-frame clones appear in the TCRdb table, and some are missing; sequencing was by immunoSEQ multiplex PCR. The data contain about 42,000 clones, about 96% of them singletons. The specimen comprised peripheral blood, sampled in the second trimester of pregnancy. The receptor source for this set is a female donor with multiple sclerosis, enrolled in a pregnancy study.

The count of this clone is one. The chain links TRBV28 to TRBJ1-1, with D unclear. Trimming took 8 bases from V and 5 from J, leaving 21 bases between them. The CDR3 has 15 residues. Germline CDR1 is MDHEN and CDR2 is SYDVKM. CDR3 region: CASPNPLSRTTEAFF. CDR3 nucleotide sequence: TGTGCCAGCCCGAACCCACTTTCCAGGACTACTGAAGCTTTCTTT. Together with reference TRBV28 and TRBJ1-1, the CDR3 gives the full variable domain: DVKVTQSSRYLVKRTGEKVFLECVQDMDHENMFWYRQDPGLGLRLIYFSYDVKMKEKGDIPEGYSVSREKKERFSLILESASTNQTSMYLCASPNPLSRTTEAFFGQGTRLTVV.

There are a few counts of this clone. The chain employs TRBV9 and TRBJ2-5, with 7 bases identical to TRBD1. The germline V gene has CDR1 SGDLS and CDR2 YYNGEE. CDR3 length equals 14 residues. J was trimmed by 5 bases and V by 0 bases; bases with no gene match: 4. CDR3 DNA sequence: TGTGCCAGCAGCGTAGCATACAGGGGTGAGACCCAGTACTTC. This codes for CASSVAYRGETQYF.

This clone showed up just a few times. V usage is TRBV4-2 and J usage is TRBJ2-3, with D unresolved. The CDR3 length is 15 residues. V was clipped by 2 bases and J by 2 bases, with 11 bases between them. Germline-derived CDR1 and CDR2 are LGHNA and YNFKEQ. CDR3 DNA sequence: TGTGCCAGCAGCCAATCCCCCTCCCCCACAGATACGCAGTATTTT. It specifies CASSQSPSPTDTQYF.

The chain combines TRBV11-2 with TRBJ2-7, with TRBD2 identical over 10 bases. This CDR3 is built from 15 residues. CDR1 and CDR2 from the germline V gene are SGHAT and FQNNGV. V lost 5 bases and J lost 4; bases outside the gene matches: 8. As DNA, the CDR3 is TGTGCCAGCAGCACCTCTAGCGGGAGTAGTTACGAGCAGTACTTC. It encodes CASSTSSGSSYEQYF.

This chain uses TRBV5-1 with TRBJ1-1, with 9 bases identical to TRBD1. The CDR3 length is 16 residues. Germline CDR1 SGHRS, CDR2 YFSETQ. V gave up 2 bases and J gave up 4 bases; unmatched junction bases: 9. The CDR3 reads CASSFRTGGQGTEAFF. CDR3 DNA sequence: TGCGCCAGCAGCTTTCGTACAGGGGGCCAAGGCACTGAAGCTTTCTTT.

The chain links TRBV5-1 to TRBJ2-7; D is possibly TRBD1 (6 bases). The CDR3 is 15 residues long. V was pared by 3 bases and J by 0 bases, with 13 bases between. CDR1 SGHRS and CDR2 YFSETQ come from the germline V gene. The CDR3 is CASSSTGLSSYEQYF. Written as DNA, the CDR3 is TGCGCCAGCAGCTCTACAGGGCTCAGCTCCTACGAGCAGTACTTC.

V is TRBV28 and J is TRBJ1-2, with 8 bases that match TRBD1. V shed 3 bases, J shed 2 bases, and the junction held 5 bases outside the gene matches. This CDR3 spans 15 amino acids. Germline V gene data show CDR1 as MDHEN and CDR2 as SYDVKM. For the CDR3, the DNA is TGTGCCAGCAGTTTCAAAAGGACAGGGAACTATGGCTACACCTTC. It translates to CASSFKRTGNYGYTF.

The chain joins TRBV4-2 to TRBJ1-3; D uncertain. Trimming shortened V by 1 base and J by 1 base, and 8 bases separated the two germline ends. Germline V gene lookup returns CDR1 LGHNA and CDR2 YNFKEQ. CDR3 length: 15 residues. In nucleotides, the CDR3 is TGTGCCAGCAGCCAAGGTGGAGGGTCTGGAAACACCATATATTTT. Its protein product is CASSQGGGSGNTIYF.

This clone was observed once. J is TRBJ2-7 and V is TRBV2, with TRBD1 identical over 8 bases. The CDR3 runs to 14 residues. The germline CDR1 and CDR2 sequences are SNHLY and FYNNEI. J was trimmed by 2 bases and V by 9 bases; bases with no gene match: 9. The CDR3 region is CASSTGTGPYEQYF. The CDR3 DNA reads as TGTGCCAGTTCCACCGGGACAGGTCCCTACGAGCAGTACTTC.

The J gene is TRBJ2-3, the V gene TRBV11-1; 7 nucleotides match TRBD1. This CDR3 has 16 residues. CDR1 SGHAT and CDR2 FQDESV come from the germline V gene (reference sequence). V dropped 2 bases and J dropped 6; count of bases not matched to a gene: 11. CDR3 sequence (DNA): TGTGCCAGCAGCTTACGGGACAGATTTTCTAGGGATACGCAGTATTTT. Translated, it gives CASSLRDRFSRDTQYF.

This clone has a single count. The chain uses TRBV10-1 and TRBJ1-1, with 9 bases that match TRBD1. In germline, CDR1 is WNHNN, CDR2 SYGVQD (reference sequence). J lost 5 bases, V lost 5 bases, and 9 bases had no gene match. This CDR3 contains 15 residues. CDR3: CASSFGGTGITEAFF. The CDR3 nucleotides read TGCGCCAGCAGTTTTGGGGGGACAGGGATTACTGAAGCTTTCTTT.

Here the CDR3 reads CASSINGAGVNTEAFF. CDR3 DNA sequence: TGTGCCAGTAGTATTAATGGCGCAGGGGTCAACACTGAAGCTTTCTTT. The chain employs TRBV19 and TRBJ1-1, with a tentative D call TRBD1 (6 bases). V was shortened by 3 bases and J by 2 bases, with 16 bases between the two germline ends. The germline CDR1 and CDR2 sequences are LNHDA and SQIVND (reference sequence). The CDR3 loop spans 16 amino acids.

V gene TRBV15 combines with J gene TRBJ2-3; TRBD1 agrees at 10 bases. The V segment lost 2 bases and the J segment 2 bases; nucleotides outside the gene matches: 28. CDR3 length equals 24 residues. The germline V gene has CDR1 LNHNV and CDR2 YYDKDF (reference sequence). The CDR3 spells CATSRLYGLVGTKGQGRNTDTQYF. The CDR3 region has the DNA TGTGCCACCAGCAGACTTTATGGCTTGGTGGGGACTAAGGGACAGGGGAGGAACACAGATACGCAGTATTTT.

In its sample, this clone was seen once. V is TRBV5-1 and J is TRBJ1-2, with D possibly matching TRBD1 (6 bases). Germline V gene data show CDR1 as SGHRS and CDR2 as YFSETQ. V lost 5 bases to trimming and J lost 4 bases, with 18 bases between them. The CDR3 spans 15 residues. The CDR3 here is CASSSIPGQPYGYTF. The CDR3 coding sequence is TGCGCCAGCAGTTCAATCCCCGGACAGCCCTATGGCTACACCTTC.

The rearrangement links TRBV27 to TRBJ2-7; 8 positions agree with TRBD1. Germline CDR1 is MNHEY and CDR2 is SMNVEV (reference sequence). This CDR3 is 13 amino acids long. The trim removed 3 bases at V and 10 bases at J, leaving 8 bases unmatched. The CDR3, as DNA: TGTGCCAGCAGTTTGAAGGGACAGGCGCGACAGTACTTC. It codes for CASSLKGQARQYF.

V gene TRBV10-2 combines with J gene TRBJ2-7; 7 bases fit TRBD1. The length of the CDR3 is 16 residues. Germline V gene data show CDR1 as WSHSY and CDR2 as SAAADI. V dropped 4 bases and J dropped 3; count of bases not matched to a gene: 12. In nucleotides, the CDR3 is TGCGCCAGCAGTGGAGCTCCGGGACAGAGATTCTACGAGCAGTACTTC. As protein: CASSGAPGQRFYEQYF.

This chain uses TRBV7-9 with TRBJ2-1, with TRBD2 matching over 10 bases. Germline-derived CDR1 and CDR2 are SEHNR and FQNEAQ (reference sequence). V lost 4 bases and J lost 8; bases outside the gene matches: 11. The CDR3 is 16 amino acids. CDR3 sequence (DNA): TGTGCCAGCAGCTCTAGCGGGAGCGGCCGTGGCGATGAGCAGTTCTTC. It codes for CASSSSGSGRGDEQFF.

The J gene is TRBJ1-2, the V gene TRBV6-1; the match to TRBD1 covers 8 bases. CDR3 length: 16 amino acids. J lost 5 bases, V lost 2 bases, and 10 bases had no gene match. In germline, CDR1 is MNHNS, CDR2 SASEGT. CDR3 sequence reads: CASSELRDRRRYGYTF. CDR3 nucleotides: TGTGCCAGCAGTGAACTGAGGGACAGGCGGAGGTATGGCTACACCTTC.